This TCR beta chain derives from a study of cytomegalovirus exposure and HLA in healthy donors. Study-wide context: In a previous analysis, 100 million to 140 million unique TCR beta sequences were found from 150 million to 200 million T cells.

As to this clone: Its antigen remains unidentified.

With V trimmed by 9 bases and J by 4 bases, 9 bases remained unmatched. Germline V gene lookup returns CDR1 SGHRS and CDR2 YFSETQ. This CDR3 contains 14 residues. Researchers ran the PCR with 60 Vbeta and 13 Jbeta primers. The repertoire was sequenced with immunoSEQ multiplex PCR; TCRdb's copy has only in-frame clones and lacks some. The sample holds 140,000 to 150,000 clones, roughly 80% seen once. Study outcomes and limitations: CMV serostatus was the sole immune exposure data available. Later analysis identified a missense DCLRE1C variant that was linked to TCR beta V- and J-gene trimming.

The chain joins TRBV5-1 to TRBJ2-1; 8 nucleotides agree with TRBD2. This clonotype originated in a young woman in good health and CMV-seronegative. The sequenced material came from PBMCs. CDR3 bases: TGCGCCACAGCGGCGACTAGCGCTTACAATGAGCAGTTCTTC. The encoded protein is CATAATSAYNEQFF. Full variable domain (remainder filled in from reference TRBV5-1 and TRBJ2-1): KAGVTQTPRYLIKTRGQQVTLSCSPISGHRSVSWYQQTPGQGLQFLFEYFSETQRNKGNFPGRFSGRQFSNSRSEMNVSTLELGDSALYLCATAATSAYNEQFFGPGTRLTVL.